Below, 29 T cell receptor beta chains from the same sample are listed, as sequenced in a study of cytotoxic CD8 clonotypes in ibrutinib-treated CLL. Here immunoSEQ multiplex PCR was the method, and the copy in TCRdb shows in-frame clones only, minus some. The top ten hold approximately 35% of the sample, which has 75,000 to 80,000 clones, 75% to 90% seen once. The source was PBMCs, collected after 24 months of ibrutinib treatment. The receptors were sampled from a human donor with chronic lymphocytic leukemia.

The CDR3 bases are TGTGCCAGCAGCCCCCTCGTTGGGGGGGAGCTGTTTTTT. It yields the protein CASSPLVGGELFF. The chain links TRBV7-7 to TRBJ2-2; D ambiguous. Germline-derived CDR1 and CDR2 are SSHAT and FNYEAQ (reference sequence). Trimming took 5 bases from V and 8 from J, leaving 12 bases between them. There are 13 residues in the CDR3.

This clone showed up just a few times. V gene TRBV18 combines with J gene TRBJ1-1; TRBD1 might be the D (6 bases). The CDR3 loop spans 17 amino acids. V was cut by 3 bases and J by 4 bases, with 21 bases left in between. Germline V gene lookup returns CDR1 KGHSH and CDR2 LQKENI. DNA for the CDR3: TGTGCCAGCTCACCCCTGGCTGTGGGGGCGGCGGGCACTGAAGCTTTCTTT. Its protein is CASSPLAVGAAGTEAFF.

This clone was detected a few times. The V gene is TRBV23-1, the J gene TRBJ1-4; 7 nucleotides agree with TRBD1. TRBV23-1 is filed as an ORF, its function uncertain. Trimming removed 4 bases from V and 7 bases from J; junction bases left unmatched: 3. CDR3 length: 13 amino acids. The CDR3 nucleotides are TGCGCCAGCAGTCGACAGGGAGGTGAAAAACTGTTTTTT. It is translated as CASSRQGGEKLFF.

The gene calls are TRBV19 and TRBJ1-1; 7 positions match TRBD1. CDR1 is LNHDA and CDR2 is SQIVND in the germline V gene (reference sequence). The CDR3 spans 14 residues. Trimming at V came to 4 bases and at J to 1 base, leaving 3 bases not matched to a gene. CDR3 region: CASSTWTGNTEAFF. Written as DNA, the CDR3 is TGTGCCAGTAGTACTTGGACAGGGAACACTGAAGCTTTCTTT.

The rearrangement uses TRBV5-4 and TRBJ2-3; a weak D match, TRBD1 (7 bases). The CDR3 length is 17 residues. Between the trimmed V and J ends, which lost 5 bases and 5 bases, there was a span of 24 bases. Germline CDR1 SGHNT, CDR2 YYREEE (reference sequence). Written as DNA, the CDR3 is TGTGCCAGCAGACGAGACTTCCAACAGGGGCGGGAAGATACGCAGTATTTT. Amino acids: CASRRDFQQGREDTQYF.

The rearrangement uses TRBV29-1 and TRBJ2-2, with 8 bases identical to TRBD1. The ends lost 4 bases at V and 3 bases at J; junction bases unmatched: 4. CDR1 is SQVTM, CDR2 ANQGSEA, per germline. This CDR3 has 14 amino acids. CDR3 sequence reads: CSVGQGADTGELFF. DNA for the CDR3: TGCAGCGTTGGTCAGGGGGCGGACACCGGGGAGCTGTTTTTT.

The V call is TRBV4-2, the J call TRBJ2-1, with 9 bases fitting TRBD2. The length of the CDR3 is 16 residues. Germline CDR1 and CDR2: LGHNA and YNFKEQ. V dropped 1 base and J dropped 4; count of bases not matched to a gene: 5. CDR3 sequence: CASSQGGGRVYNEQFF. The CDR3 bases are TGTGCCAGCAGCCAAGGGGGCGGGAGGGTATACAATGAGCAGTTCTTC.

The chain has TRBV9 and TRBJ2-1, with D unresolved. Germline V gives CDR1 SGDLS, CDR2 YYNGEE. The CDR3 loop spans 13 amino acids. Trimming took 0 bases from V and 7 from J, leaving 8 bases between them. This CDR3 reads CASSVALGNEQFF. CDR3 nucleotides: TGTGCCAGCAGCGTAGCCCTCGGGAATGAGCAGTTCTTC.

The CDR3 coding sequence is TGTGCCAGCTCCCCTCAATCCTACAATGAGCAGTTCTTC. It translates to CASSPQSYNEQFF. The gene calls are TRBV18 and TRBJ2-1; no clear D. Per the germline V gene, CDR1 is KGHSH and CDR2 is LQKENI. The CDR3 has 13 residues. The V and J ends lost 6 bases and 1 base respectively, with 7 bases between them.

The chain is built from TRBV18 and TRBJ2-7; 16 positions agree with TRBD2. This CDR3 is 15 amino acids long. V lost 4 bases, J lost 5 bases, and 2 bases stayed unmatched. Germline CDR1 is KGHSH and CDR2 is LQKENI. The DNA of the CDR3 is TGTGCCAGCTCACTGGGGACTAGCGGGAGGGACGAGCAGTACTTC. Translation: CASSLGTSGRDEQYF.

This rearrangement joins TRBV27 to TRBJ2-7; TRBD2 agrees at 9 bases. The CDR3 loop spans 17 amino acids. Germline V CDR1 and CDR2: MNHEY, SMNVEV (reference sequence). Trimming at V came to 2 bases and at J to 5 bases, leaving 13 bases not matched to a gene. The CDR3 reads CASSLKPLAGISDEQYF. CDR3 coding DNA: TGTGCCAGCAGTTTAAAACCCCTAGCGGGAATCAGTGACGAGCAGTACTTC.

The V call is TRBV19, the J call TRBJ2-2; D is uncertain. CDR3 length: 15 residues. Germline CDR1 reads LNHDA; CDR2 reads SQIVND (reference sequence). The ends were cut back, 3 bases at V and 3 bases at J, with 11 bases in the middle. The CDR3 DNA sequence: TGTGCCAGTAGTATTGGCAGGTCGGACACCGGGGAGCTGTTTTTT. This sequence encodes CASSIGRSDTGELFF.

The V call is TRBV7-6, the J call TRBJ2-7; perhaps TRBD2 as D (6 bases). The CDR3 is 15 amino acids. V lost 1 base, J lost 2 bases, and 12 bases lay in between. Per the germline V gene, CDR1 is SGHVS and CDR2 is FNYEAQ. Written as DNA, the CDR3 is TGTGCCAGCAGCTTAGGGGACTCGAGACCCTACGAGCAGTACTTC. Translated, it gives CASSLGDSRPYEQYF.

The rearrangement links TRBV5-6 to TRBJ2-2; 12 nucleotides line up with TRBD1. V shed 3 bases, J shed 6 bases, and the junction held 3 bases outside the gene matches. Germline CDR1 reads SGHDT; CDR2 reads YYEEEE. This CDR3 contains 15 residues. The CDR3 DNA reads TGTGCCAGCAGCTACGGGACAGGGGGCCCCGGGGAGCTGTTTTTT. Translation: CASSYGTGGPGELFF.

This sequence joins TRBV5-1 and TRBJ1-2, with 9 bases fitting TRBD1. The J segment lost 4 bases and the V segment lost 4 bases, leaving 17 bases of the junction unmatched. The CDR3 spans 18 residues. Germline V gives CDR1 SGHRS, CDR2 YFSETQ. The CDR3 DNA reads as TGCGCCAGCAGCAATGCACCGAAAACAGGGGGCGCGGCCTATGGCTACACCTTC. It translates to CASSNAPKTGGAAYGYTF.

The V call is TRBV19, the J call TRBJ2-1, with TRBD2 matching 12 bases. With V trimmed by 1 base and J by 2 bases, 3 bases remained unmatched. Germline V gene data show CDR1 as LNHDA and CDR2 as SQIVND (reference sequence). The CDR3 is 17 residues long. The CDR3 region is CASSIARLAGAYNEQFF. The CDR3, as DNA: TGTGCCAGTAGTATAGCCCGACTAGCGGGAGCCTACAATGAGCAGTTCTTC.

The chain employs TRBV18 and TRBJ1-5; TRBD1 agrees at 9 bases. V shed 3 bases, J shed 5 bases, and the junction held 5 bases outside the gene matches. Per germline, CDR1 KGHSH and CDR2 LQKENI. The CDR3 has 15 amino acids. The CDR3 DNA reads as TGTGCCAGCTCACCGAACGACAGGGGGTATCAGCCCCAGCATTTT. It specifies CASSPNDRGYQPQHF. Using reference TRBV18 and TRBJ1-5 for the parts outside the CDR3, the full variable domain is NAGVMQNPRHLVRRRGQEARLRCSPMKGHSHVYWYRQLPEEGLKFMVYLQKENIIDESGMPKERFSAEFPKEGPSILRIQQVVRGDSAAYFCASSPNDRGYQPQHFGDGTRLSIL.

This chain joins TRBV18 and TRBJ2-2; TRBD2 is a possible D gene (5 bases). Trimming shortened V by 2 bases and J by 4 bases, and 11 bases separated the two germline ends. The CDR3 is 15 residues long. Germline V lookup: CDR1 KGHSH, CDR2 LQKENI. The CDR3 region is CASSPTGEGTGELFF. For the CDR3, the DNA is TGTGCCAGCTCACCAACGGGTGAGGGCACCGGGGAGCTGTTTTTT.

This chain links TRBV30 with TRBJ1-4, with a weak D call TRBD1 (5 bases). Trimming pared 1 base from V and 1 base from J, leaving 10 bases between. Looked up from germline, CDR1 is GTSNPN and CDR2 is SVGIG (reference sequence). This CDR3 has 15 residues. The CDR3 coding sequence is TGTGCCTGGAGTGGGGTCAGGGTAACTAATGAAAAACTGTTTTTT. Protein: CAWSGVRVTNEKLFF.

In this sample, this clone turned up a few times. V and J are TRBV9 and TRBJ2-7; D remains ambiguous. Germline V lookup: CDR1 SGDLS, CDR2 YYNGEE. The CDR3 contains 14 residues. Trimming took 0 bases from V and 8 from J, leaving 15 bases between them. The CDR3 nucleotides are TGTGCCAGCAGCGTAGAACCCGGTATTCCTCAGCAGTACTTC. This encodes CASSVEPGIPQQYF.

The CDR3 protein is CAVSVRLGNEQFF. CDR3 nucleotides: TGTGCCGTCAGTGTAAGACTAGGGAATGAGCAGTTCTTC. The V call is TRBV6-1, the J call TRBJ2-1; D may be TRBD2 (6 bases). The CDR3 spans 13 residues. Germline V gene sequence: CDR1 MNHNS, CDR2 SASEGT. Trimming took 11 bases from V and 7 from J, leaving 18 bases between them.

The chain uses TRBV9 and TRBJ2-7; perhaps TRBD2 as D (5 bases). Germline values: CDR1 SGDLS, CDR2 YYNGEE. The CDR3 loop spans 13 amino acids. Deletions cut 4 bases from V and 3 bases from J, with 11 bases between. The CDR3 DNA reads as TGTGCCAGCAGCCTCCGAGAGGGCTACGAGCAGTACTTC. This sequence encodes CASSLREGYEQYF.

This chain joins TRBV30 and TRBJ2-2; TRBD2 aligns across 14 bases. Germline lookup yields CDR1 GTSNPN and CDR2 SVGIG (reference sequence). The V and J ends lost 6 bases and 3 bases, in that order; junction bases with no gene match: 15. The CDR3 spans 19 residues. The CDR3, as DNA: TGTGCCTGCCGCATGGGGACTAGCGGGAGAAGAAGAGACACCGGGGAGCTGTTTTTT. This gives the protein CACRMGTSGRRRDTGELFF.

CDR3 sequence (DNA): TGTGCCAGCGAGGGGACAGGGGGTCCCCACGAGCAGTACTTC. It codes for CASEGTGGPHEQYF. The chain uses TRBV2 and TRBJ2-7, with TRBD1 matching 11 bases. With V trimmed by 8 bases and J by 5 bases, 8 bases remained unmatched. This CDR3 region has 14 residues. Germline V gene lookup returns CDR1 SNHLY and CDR2 FYNNEI. Variable domain in full (rest from reference TRBV2 and TRBJ2-7): EPEVTQTPSHQVTQMGQEVILRCVPISNHLYFYWYRQILGQKVEFLVSFYNNEISEKSEIFDDQFSVERPDGSNFTLKIRSTKLEDSAMYFCASEGTGGPHEQYFGPGTRLTVT.

V and J are TRBV2 and TRBJ1-1; D possibly corresponds to TRBD1 (5 bases). This CDR3 has 12 residues. V lost 7 bases, J lost 5 bases, and 11 bases lay in between. Germline lookup yields CDR1 SNHLY and CDR2 FYNNEI. The CDR3 coding sequence is TGTGCCAGCACGTTGGGGGTGACTGAAGCTTTCTTT. Its protein product is CASTLGVTEAFF.

The chain employs TRBV27 and TRBJ1-1, with 9 bases lining up with TRBD1. The length of the CDR3 is 13 residues. The germline V gene has CDR1 MNHEY and CDR2 SMNVEV (reference sequence). V gave up 6 bases and J gave up 4 bases; unmatched junction bases: 3. DNA for the CDR3: TGTGCCAGCAGCGACAGGGGGTTCACTGAAGCTTTCTTT. It encodes CASSDRGFTEAFF.

This clone appeared once. The chain joins TRBV29-1 to TRBJ2-5, with D perhaps TRBD2 (7 bases). Germline values: CDR1 SQVTM, CDR2 ANQGSEA. The germline V and J ends were trimmed by 8 bases and 7 bases, with 14 bases remaining between them. The CDR3 covers 11 residues. This chain's CDR3 is CSSYGGPTQYF. The DNA of the CDR3 is TGCAGCTCGTACGGGGGGCCGACCCAGTACTTC.

The chain has TRBV11-2 and TRBJ2-2; D is undetermined. The germline gives CDR1 SGHAT, CDR2 FQNNGV. Trimming cost V 1 base and J 11 bases, with 5 bases left between them. This CDR3 has 11 amino acids. The CDR3 coding sequence is TGTGCCAGCAGCTTAGGGGTAGAGCTGTTTTTT. Protein product: CASSLGVELFF.

The chain employs TRBV19 and TRBJ2-1; the match to TRBD2 covers 9 bases. V was clipped by 5 bases and J by 8 bases; unmatched bases: 13. Germline V CDR1 and CDR2: LNHDA, SQIVND (reference sequence). The CDR3 has 16 amino acids. The chain's CDR3 is CASSLWGGRALHEQFF. In DNA form, the CDR3 reads TGTGCCAGTAGTCTCTGGGGCGGGAGGGCCCTCCATGAGCAGTTCTTC.